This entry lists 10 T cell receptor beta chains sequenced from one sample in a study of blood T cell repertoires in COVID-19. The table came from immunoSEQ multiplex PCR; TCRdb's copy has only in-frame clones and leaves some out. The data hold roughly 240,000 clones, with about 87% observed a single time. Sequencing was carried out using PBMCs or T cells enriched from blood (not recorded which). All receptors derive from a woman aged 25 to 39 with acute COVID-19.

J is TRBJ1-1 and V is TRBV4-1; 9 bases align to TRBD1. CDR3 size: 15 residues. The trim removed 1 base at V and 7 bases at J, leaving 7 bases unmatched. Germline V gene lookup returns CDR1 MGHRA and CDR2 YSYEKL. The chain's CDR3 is CASSQGEDRGIEAFF. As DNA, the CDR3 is TGCGCCAGCAGCCAAGGCGAGGACAGGGGAATTGAAGCTTTCTTT.

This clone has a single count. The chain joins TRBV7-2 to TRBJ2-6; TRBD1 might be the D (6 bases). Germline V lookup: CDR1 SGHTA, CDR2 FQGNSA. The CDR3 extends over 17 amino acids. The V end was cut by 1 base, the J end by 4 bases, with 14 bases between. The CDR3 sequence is CASSLVGRGVGANVLTF. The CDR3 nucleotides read TGTGCCAGCAGCTTAGTAGGCAGGGGAGTCGGGGCCAACGTCCTGACTTTC.

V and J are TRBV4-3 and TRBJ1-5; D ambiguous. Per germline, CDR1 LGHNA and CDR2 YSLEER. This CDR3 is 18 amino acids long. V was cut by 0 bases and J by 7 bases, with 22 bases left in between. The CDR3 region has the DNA TGCGCCAGCAGCCAAGAACTCGGAAACGGGGTTTTCCGCCAGCCCCAGCATTTT. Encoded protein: CASSQELGNGVFRQPQHF.

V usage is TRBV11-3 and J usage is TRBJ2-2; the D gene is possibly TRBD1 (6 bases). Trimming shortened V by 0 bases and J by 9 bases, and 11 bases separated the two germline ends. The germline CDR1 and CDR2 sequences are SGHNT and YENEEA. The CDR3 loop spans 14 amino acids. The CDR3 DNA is TGTGCCAGCAGCTTAGATCAGGGGTCCCGGGAGCTGTTTTTT. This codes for CASSLDQGSRELFF.

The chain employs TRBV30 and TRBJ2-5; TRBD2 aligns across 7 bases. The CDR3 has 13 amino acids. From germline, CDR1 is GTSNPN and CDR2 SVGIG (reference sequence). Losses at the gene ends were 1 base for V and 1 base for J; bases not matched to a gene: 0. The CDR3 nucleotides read TGTGCCTGGAGTGCGGGGGGCCAAGAGACCCAGTACTTC. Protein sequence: CAWSAGGQETQYF.

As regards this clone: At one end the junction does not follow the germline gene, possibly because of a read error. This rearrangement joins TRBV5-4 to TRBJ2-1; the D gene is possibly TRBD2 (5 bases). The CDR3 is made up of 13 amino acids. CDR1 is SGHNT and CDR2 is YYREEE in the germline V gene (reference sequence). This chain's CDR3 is CASSLEDSNWGIF. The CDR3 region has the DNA TGTGCCAGCAGCTTGGAGGACTCAAATTGGGGAATCTTC.

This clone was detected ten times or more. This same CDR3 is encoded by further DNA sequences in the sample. CDR3 sequence reads: CASSEAGSPLHF. DNA for the CDR3: TGTGCCAGCAGTGAAGCTGGCTCACCCCTCCACTTT. The chain is built from TRBV6-1 and TRBJ1-6; D remains unclear. CDR1 is MNHNS and CDR2 is SASEGT in the germline V gene. V gave up 0 bases and J gave up 10 bases, with 4 bases separating them. This CDR3 comprises 12 residues.

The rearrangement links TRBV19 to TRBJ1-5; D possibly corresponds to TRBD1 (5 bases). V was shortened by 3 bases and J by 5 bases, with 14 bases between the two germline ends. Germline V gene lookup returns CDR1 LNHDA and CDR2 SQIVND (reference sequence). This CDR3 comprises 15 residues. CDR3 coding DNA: TGTGCCAGTAGTATTTGGGGGGTTTCAGATCAGCCCCAGCATTTT. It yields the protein CASSIWGVSDQPQHF. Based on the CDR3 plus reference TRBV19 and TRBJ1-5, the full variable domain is DGGITQSPKYLFRKEGQNVTLSCEQNLNHDAMYWYRQDPGQGLRLIYYSQIVNDFQKGDIAEGYSVSREKKESFPLTVTSAQKNPTAFYLCASSIWGVSDQPQHFGDGTRLSIL.

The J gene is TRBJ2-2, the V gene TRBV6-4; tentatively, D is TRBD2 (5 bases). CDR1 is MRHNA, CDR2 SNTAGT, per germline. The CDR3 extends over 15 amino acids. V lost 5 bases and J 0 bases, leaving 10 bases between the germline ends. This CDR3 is CASSPSGANTGELFF. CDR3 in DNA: TGTGCCAGCAGTCCGAGCGGCGCGAACACCGGGGAGCTGTTTTTT.

Here the CDR3 reads CASSQVGRGRGLYGYTF. CDR3 nucleotide sequence: TGTGCCAGCAGCCAAGTAGGTAGGGGAAGAGGTCTCTATGGCTACACCTTC. V and J are TRBV3-1 (or the pseudogene TRBV3-2) and TRBJ1-2, with D maybe TRBD1 (5 bases). The CDR3 covers 17 residues. V gave up 1 base and J gave up 4 bases, with 19 bases separating them. CDR1 is LGHDT and CDR2 is YNNKEL in the germline V gene (reference sequence).